This TCR beta chain comes out of a study of blood T cell repertoires in COVID-19. After removal of 5 bases from V and 11 bases from J, the junction contained 20 bases not matched to a gene. Looked up from germline, CDR1 is SGHDT and CDR2 is YYEEEE. CDR3 size: 16 residues. Sequencing used immunoSEQ multiplex PCR; TCRdb keeps in-frame clones, though not all of them. There are roughly 57,000 clones in the sample; over 70% occur only once, and approximately 15% lies in the top ten. This receptor was taken from a woman aged 70-85 years with acute or convalescent COVID-19. The sequencing sample was made of peripheral blood. J is TRBJ1-1 and V is TRBV5-6; 8 bases line up with TRBD1. In nucleotides, the CDR3 is TGTGCCAGCAGTTACTCTCCGGGCAGGGGGCCGGTGTCGGCTTTCTTT. It codes for CASSYSPGRGPVSAFF.